This T cell receptor beta chain was identified in a study of T cells in localized non-small cell lung cancer. The germline V gene encodes CDR1 MGHDK and CDR2 SYGVNS. CDR3 size: 14 residues. V lost 5 bases and J lost 4, with 9 bases in between. This clone was found once. Sequencing was performed with immunoSEQ multiplex PCR; in TCRdb, only in-frame clones are kept and a portion is missing. This table holds about 24,000 clones, 70% to 90% found once. The receptor was isolated from a male donor aged 60 or over with stage II squamous cell lung carcinoma. The V gene is TRBV25-1, the J gene TRBJ2-6; unclear D gene. The sequencing used peripheral blood, collected before any cancer treatment. The CDR3 protein is CASSPPGGANVLTF. The CDR3 nucleotides read TGTGCCAGCAGTCCCCCCGGGGGGGCCAACGTCCTGACTTTC. Supplemented by reference TRBV25-1 and TRBJ2-6, the full variable domain reads EADIYQTPRYLVIGTGKKITLECSQTMGHDKMYWYQQDPGMELHLIHYSYGVNSTEKGDLSSESTVSRIRTEHFPLTLESARPSHTSQYLCASSPPGGANVLTFGAGSRLTVL.